These 11 T cell receptor beta chains came from one sample sequenced in a study of regulatory T cells in long-lasting Graves disease. The time point here: newly diagnosed GD, antithyroid drugs for less than 3 months. Preparation of the TCR library used RNA extracted from PBMCs. Assembly of TCR beta libraries relied on iRepertoire HTBI primers together with Arm-PCR of CDR3 regions. One entry per CDR3 protein results from TCRdb running MiXCR on the multiplex PCR reads. The sample has about 460,000 distinct CDR3 sequences, 12% to 15% seen once. These same records also appear under a second study, on T cells in Graves' hyperthyroidism and ophthalmopathy.

The material sequenced was peripheral blood mononuclear cells (PBMCs), taken at new diagnosis, from a patient treated with antithyroid drugs. These receptors were collected from a woman between 45 and 60 years old with Graves disease.

This clonotype was detected only a few times. The gene calls are TRBV20-1 and TRBJ2-1; 13 bases line up with TRBD2. The CDR3 runs to 18 residues. V was clipped by 0 bases and J by 2 bases; unmatched bases: 7. Per germline, CDR1 DFQATT and CDR2 SNEGSKA (reference sequence). CDR3 in DNA: TGCAGTGCTAGAGACAGAACTAGCGGGAGGGCCCCCTACAATGAGCAGTTCTTC. Protein sequence: CSARDRTSGRAPYNEQFF.

At least ten counts were recorded for this clonotype. The chain couples TRBV2 to TRBJ2-5; D is possibly TRBD1 (5 bases). Germline CDR1 and CDR2: SNHLY and FYNNEI. V lost 8 bases to trimming and J lost 2 bases, with 18 bases between them. CDR3 size: 15 residues. CDR3 sequence: CASRRLGLGQETQYF. The DNA of the CDR3 is TGTGCCAGCCGTAGGCTGGGGCTTGGGCAAGAGACCCAGTACTTC.

Remarks on this clonotype: This may come from a read error, since a much larger clone is one base off. The rearrangement joins TRBV7-2 to TRBJ1-4, with D unresolved. Per germline, CDR1 SGHTA and CDR2 FQGNSA. Between the trimmed V and J ends, which lost 2 bases and 0 bases, there was a span of 10 bases. The CDR3 contains 16 residues. In DNA form, the CDR3 reads TGTGCCAGCAGCTTAAACATCAGGACAACTAATGAAAAACTGTTTTTT. Translating gives CASSLNIRTTNEKLFF.

This clonotype was seen ten or more times. The CDR3, as DNA: TGTGCCAGTAGGACGGGACAGGGATTGTTTGGCTACACCTTC. Its protein product is CASRTGQGLFGYTF. This chain joins TRBV19 and TRBJ1-2; 9 bases map to TRBD1. The CDR3 is 14 residues long. V shed 6 bases and J 7 bases; nucleotides not matched to a gene: 9. Per germline, CDR1 LNHDA and CDR2 SQIVND (reference sequence).

This clonotype turned up a few times. The chain links TRBV9 to TRBJ1-2; tentatively, D is TRBD1 (5 bases). V was cut by 2 bases and J by 2 bases, with 16 bases left in between. The CDR3 totals 16 residues. The germline V gene encodes CDR1 SGDLS and CDR2 YYNGEE. DNA for the CDR3: TGTGCCAGCAGCGTCTCAGGGCTCGATCGGAACTATGGCTACACCTTC. Translated: CASSVSGLDRNYGYTF.

This clonotype was observed at least ten times. The chain uses TRBV5-1 and TRBJ1-2; maybe TRBD1 (6 bases). The CDR3 is made up of 15 amino acids. Looked up from germline, CDR1 is SGHRS and CDR2 is YFSETQ. Trimming took off 0 bases at V and 4 bases at J, with 13 bases between the two ends. This chain's CDR3 is CASSLVSGGSYGYTF. The CDR3 DNA reads as TGCGCCAGCAGCTTGGTTTCGGGGGGCAGCTATGGCTACACCTTC.

This clonotype has at least ten counts. The rearrangement joins TRBV11-2 to TRBJ2-5; D unresolved. This CDR3 region has 15 residues. V was pared by 6 bases and J by 2 bases, with 16 bases between. Germline CDR1 and CDR2: SGHAT and FQNNGV. The CDR3 reads CASSSVVGSQETQYF. For the CDR3, the DNA is TGTGCCAGCAGTTCGGTGGTAGGGTCTCAAGAGACCCAGTACTTC.

This clonotype was seen a few times. V is TRBV10-3 and J is TRBJ2-6, with 8 bases matching TRBD1. V was pared by 0 bases and J by 0 bases, with 10 bases of the junction left unmatched. CDR3 length equals 20 residues. Germline V gives CDR1 ENHRY, CDR2 SYGVKD. CDR3 sequence reads: CAISESLGRGPDSGANVLTF. The CDR3, as DNA: TGTGCCATCAGTGAGTCACTCGGCAGGGGGCCAGACTCTGGGGCCAACGTCCTGACTTTC.

The J gene is TRBJ2-1, the V gene TRBV10-3; TRBD1 matches 9 bases. The CDR3 sequence is 14 residues long. With V trimmed by 10 bases and J by 6 bases, 10 bases remained unmatched. From germline, CDR1 is ENHRY and CDR2 SYGVKD. The CDR3 DNA follows: TGTGCCAGACACAGGGGGCGGTTAGGCAATGAGCAGTTCTTC. Translation: CARHRGRLGNEQFF.

This clonotype occurred many times. V is TRBV5-1 and J is TRBJ2-3; D is undetermined. The CDR3 has 14 residues. The germline V gene has CDR1 SGHRS and CDR2 YFSETQ. The V gene lost 1 base and the J gene lost 7 bases, with 13 bases spanning the gap. The CDR3 DNA sequence: TGCGCCAGCAGCTTGAAGGCCGAGTGGAATACGCAGTATTTT. The encoded protein is CASSLKAEWNTQYF.

The sample holds many counts of this clonotype. The chain links TRBV6-5 to TRBJ1-2; TRBD1 matches at 8 bases. V shed 2 bases and J 6 bases; nucleotides not matched to a gene: 8. Germline assignment: CDR1 MNHEY and CDR2 SVGAGI. This CDR3 is built from 15 residues. The CDR3 DNA reads TGTGCCAGCAGTTACAGCCGGACAGGGTGGGATGGCTACACCTTC. It translates to CASSYSRTGWDGYTF.